These 24 T cell receptor beta chains were all obtained from the same sample, sequenced in a study of blood T cell repertoires in COVID-19. TCRdb's table, derived via immunoSEQ multiplex PCR, lists solely in-frame clones and lacks some. The table has some 71,000 clones, roughly 86% seen once. The sample taken for sequencing was peripheral blood. These receptor sequences come from a woman aged 70-85 years with acute or convalescent COVID-19.

The chain links TRBV18 to TRBJ1-3, with unresolved D. In germline, CDR1 is KGHSH, CDR2 LQKENI. V gave up 1 base and J gave up 6 bases, with 25 bases separating them. The CDR3 spans 19 residues. The CDR3 DNA reads TGTGCCAGCTCACCACGGCCTTGGGCGGGCGTCCGTCTGGAAAACACCATATATTTT. It translates to CASSPRPWAGVRLENTIYF.

The genes are TRBV24-1 and TRBJ1-5; tentative D call: TRBD1 (5 bases). V was clipped by 5 bases and J by 6 bases, with 10 bases between them. The CDR3 extends over 13 amino acids. Per the germline V gene, CDR1 is KGHDR and CDR2 is SFDVKD. In DNA form, the CDR3 reads TGTGCCACCAGTGCCTCAGGGCGTCAGCCCCAGCATTTT. Translating gives CATSASGRQPQHF.

The V call is TRBV4-1, the J call TRBJ2-2; tentative D call: TRBD2 (6 bases). The CDR3 sequence is 15 residues long. CDR1 MGHRA and CDR2 YSYEKL come from the germline V gene. Trimming took off 1 base at V and 3 bases at J, with 9 bases between the two ends. The CDR3 region is CASSQGWRDTGELFF. CDR3 nucleotide sequence: TGCGCCAGCAGCCAAGGTTGGAGGGACACCGGGGAGCTGTTTTTT.

The chain couples TRBV15 to TRBJ1-6; D is ambiguous. This CDR3 has 13 residues. Germline values: CDR1 LNHNV, CDR2 YYDKDF (reference sequence). The ends were cut back, 1 base at V and 10 bases at J, with 8 bases in the middle. The CDR3 is CATSRVRESPLHF. The CDR3 coding sequence is TGTGCCACCAGCAGAGTACGCGAATCACCCCTCCACTTT.

This clone was detected only once. The CDR3 bases are TGTGCCAGCAGCTGGCGGGGGGGGGCTGGAGAGACCCAGTACTTC. Its translation is CASSWRGGAGETQYF. This chain joins TRBV11-2 and TRBJ2-5, with TRBD2 identical over 9 bases. V lost 4 bases to trimming and J lost 4 bases; unmatched junction nucleotides: 7. CDR3 length equals 15 residues. Germline CDR1 SGHAT, CDR2 FQNNGV.

The chain joins TRBV5-1 to TRBJ1-3; D uncertain. V was clipped by 1 base and J by 0 bases, with 14 bases between them. CDR3 length: 17 residues. CDR1 SGHRS and CDR2 YFSETQ come from the germline V gene. CDR3 amino acids: CASSLTDHNYSGNTIYF. As DNA, the CDR3 is TGCGCCAGCAGCTTGACAGACCACAATTACTCTGGAAACACCATATATTTT.

The chain uses TRBV11-2 and TRBJ2-5; D possibly corresponds to TRBD1 (6 bases). CDR1 is SGHAT, CDR2 FQNNGV, per germline. The germline V and J ends were trimmed by 3 bases and 3 bases, with 11 bases remaining between them. The CDR3 runs 14 residues. The CDR3 DNA is TGTGCCAGCAGCTTGGCCACAGGGAAAGAGACCCAGTACTTC. It specifies CASSLATGKETQYF.

This chain uses TRBV30 with TRBJ1-5; 7 nucleotides align to TRBD1. The V segment lost 3 bases and the J segment 7 bases; nucleotides outside the gene matches: 6. CDR3 length: 13 amino acids. Germline V gene lookup returns CDR1 GTSNPN and CDR2 SVGIG (reference sequence). CDR3 sequence reads: CAWSTGEGQPQHF. The DNA for the CDR3 is TGTGCCTGGAGCACAGGGGAAGGCCAGCCCCAGCATTTT.

The CDR3 loop is CASGRSGRDTDTQYF. The CDR3 coding sequence is TGTGCTAGTGGCCGAAGCGGGAGGGACACAGATACGCAGTATTTT. The genes are TRBV12-5 and TRBJ2-3; TRBD2 agrees at 10 bases. Trimming removed 6 bases from V and 2 bases from J; junction bases left unmatched: 5. CDR1 LGHNT and CDR2 FRNRAP come from the germline V gene. The CDR3 sequence is 15 residues long. The full variable domain, with the rest looked up from reference TRBV12-5 and TRBJ2-3, is DARVTQTPRHKVTEMGQEVTMRCQPILGHNTVFWYRQTMMQGLELLAYFRNRAPLDDSGMPKDRFSAEMPDATLATLKIQPSEPRDSAVYFCASGRSGRDTDTQYFGPGTRLTVL.

V and J are TRBV10-3 and TRBJ2-1; TRBD2 matches at 10 bases. The CDR3 contains 12 residues. Germline V lookup: CDR1 ENHRY, CDR2 SYGVKD. V shed 7 bases and J 6 bases; nucleotides not matched to a gene: 0. The CDR3 DNA reads TGTGCCATCACTAGCGGGGGCAATGAGCAGTTCTTC. Amino acids: CAITSGGNEQFF.

The J gene is TRBJ1-2, the V gene TRBV19; a possible D gene is TRBD1 (6 bases). The germline V and J ends were trimmed by 4 bases and 3 bases, with 15 bases remaining between them. The CDR3 totals 15 residues. Germline-derived CDR1 and CDR2 are LNHDA and SQIVND (reference sequence). This CDR3 reads CASSTNNRADYGYTF. As DNA, the CDR3 is TGTGCCAGTAGTACTAACAACAGGGCCGACTATGGCTACACCTTC.

V usage is TRBV5-8 and J usage is TRBJ1-4, with 7 bases aligning to TRBD1. The CDR3 is 14 residues long. The V gene's germline CDR1 is SGHTS and CDR2 YDEGEE. V shed 6 bases, J shed 4 bases, and the junction held 6 bases outside the gene matches. The CDR3 nucleotides are TGTGCCAGCAACCAGGGGGGAGTTAATGAAAAACTGTTTTTT. This translates into CASNQGGVNEKLFF.

V is TRBV24-1 and J is TRBJ2-3; 11 nucleotides align to TRBD2. Germline V gives CDR1 KGHDR, CDR2 SFDVKD. V was clipped by 2 bases and J by 5 bases; unmatched bases: 8. The CDR3 length is 17 residues. This CDR3 is CATSDSILAGVVDTQYF. The CDR3 DNA reads TGTGCCACCAGTGATTCAATACTAGCGGGAGTGGTAGATACGCAGTATTTT.

The rearrangement uses TRBV10-3 and TRBJ1-4; 8 bases line up with TRBD1. CDR3 size: 14 residues. Germline CDR1 ENHRY, CDR2 SYGVKD. V lost 6 bases, J lost 3 bases, and 3 bases stayed unmatched. The DNA for the CDR3 is TGTGCCATCAGGCAGGGGGCTGCTAATGAAAAACTGTTTTTT. Protein sequence: CAIRQGAANEKLFF.

V gene TRBV5-1 combines with J gene TRBJ1-1, with 9 bases aligning to TRBD1. Germline V gene data show CDR1 as SGHRS and CDR2 as YFSETQ. The CDR3 is made up of 15 amino acids. J was trimmed by 7 bases and V by 4 bases; bases with no gene match: 11. CDR3 loop: CASSAPDRGAYEAFF. DNA for the CDR3: TGCGCCAGCAGCGCCCCGGACAGGGGCGCCTATGAAGCTTTCTTT.

The CDR3 coding sequence is TGTGCCATCAGTGAATTGGGGGGTTTGAACACTGAAGCTTTCTTT. It codes for CAISELGGLNTEAFF. The genes are TRBV10-3 and TRBJ1-1; D possibly corresponds to TRBD1 (5 bases). From germline, CDR1 is ENHRY and CDR2 SYGVKD. The length of the CDR3 is 15 residues. Trimming removed 3 bases at V and 0 bases at J, with 11 bases between.

The chain is built from TRBV19 and TRBJ1-3, with D maybe TRBD1 (6 bases). V lost 1 base and J 8 bases, leaving 18 bases between the germline ends. The CDR3 runs 16 residues. Germline lookup yields CDR1 LNHDA and CDR2 SQIVND (reference sequence). CDR3 sequence: CASSIGKTGPDDTIYF. The DNA of the CDR3 is TGTGCCAGTAGTATAGGCAAGACAGGCCCGGACGACACCATATATTTT.

The gene calls are TRBV21-1 and TRBJ1-5; the table's TRBD1 call for D was not verified on the DNA. TRBV21-1 is marked as a pseudogene. This CDR3 region has 16 residues. CDR3 loop: CASSPYYRDSNQPQHF. The CDR3 bases are TGTGCCAGCAGCCCGTACTACAGGGATAGCAATCAGCCCCAGCATTTT.

The chain carries TRBV29-1 and TRBJ2-2, with 8 bases matching TRBD1. The J segment lost 7 bases and the V segment lost 3 bases, leaving 13 bases of the junction unmatched. The CDR3 loop spans 16 amino acids. The germline V gene has CDR1 SQVTM and CDR2 ANQGSEA. CDR3 in amino acids: CSVDLPGTGGLGELFF. CDR3 DNA: TGCAGCGTTGATCTTCCCGGGACAGGAGGACTCGGGGAGCTGTTTTTT.

This clone showed up many times. The V call is TRBV6-1, the J call TRBJ2-1; TRBD1 is a possible D gene (6 bases). Germline lookup yields CDR1 MNHNS and CDR2 SASEGT. V lost 3 bases and J 3 bases, leaving 18 bases between the germline ends. The CDR3 loop spans 17 amino acids. The CDR3 reads CASSDAAAGTYYNEQFF. The CDR3 nucleotides read TGTGCCAGCAGTGATGCCGCGGCTGGGACATACTACAATGAGCAGTTCTTC.

The chain couples TRBV10-3 to TRBJ1-3; 8 bases are a match to TRBD1. Germline V gene lookup returns CDR1 ENHRY and CDR2 SYGVKD. The CDR3 contains 14 residues. V was pared by 8 bases and J by 0 bases, with 3 bases of the junction left unmatched. This CDR3 is CAIQDRVSGNTIYF. Written as DNA, the CDR3 is TGTGCCATCCAGGACAGGGTCTCTGGAAACACCATATATTTT.

This chain uses TRBV5-1 with TRBJ1-2; 9 bases line up with TRBD1. Germline values: CDR1 SGHRS, CDR2 YFSETQ. The CDR3 extends over 14 amino acids. The junction had 6 bases not matched to a gene; V was cut back by 4 bases and J by 5 bases. CDR3 sequence (DNA): TGCGCCAGCAGCATGGGACAGGGAGGATATGGCTACACCTTC. This codes for CASSMGQGGYGYTF.

Only a few counts were recorded for this clone. The chain uses TRBV7-6 and TRBJ1-3, with D possibly being TRBD1 (5 bases). The CDR3 spans 15 residues. The germline CDR1 and CDR2 sequences are SGHVS and FNYEAQ. V dropped 1 base and J dropped 6 bases, with 13 bases sitting between them. CDR3 protein: CASSLGGELENTIYF. CDR3 in DNA: TGTGCCAGCAGCTTAGGGGGGGAGTTGGAAAACACCATATATTTT.

The chain is built from TRBV3-1 (or the pseudogene TRBV3-2) and TRBJ1-2; D gene uncertain. The CDR3 length is 12 residues. V gave up 4 bases and J gave up 8 bases, with 11 bases separating them. Germline V gene sequence: CDR1 LGHDT, CDR2 YNNKEL (reference sequence). In nucleotides, the CDR3 is TGTGCCAGCAGCCCCGGAGGTGACGGCTACACCTTC. The encoded protein is CASSPGGDGYTF.